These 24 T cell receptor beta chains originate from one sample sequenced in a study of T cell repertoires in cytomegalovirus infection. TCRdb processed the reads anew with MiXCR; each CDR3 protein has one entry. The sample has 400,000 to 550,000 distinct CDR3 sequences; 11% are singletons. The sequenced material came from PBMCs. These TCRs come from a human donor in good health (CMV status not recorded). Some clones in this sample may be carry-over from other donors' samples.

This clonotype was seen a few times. CDR3 DNA sequence: TGTGCCAGCAGCCCTGGGACTAGGGTCGAGCAGTACTTC. Its protein product is CASSPGTRVEQYF. The chain has TRBV14 and TRBJ2-7, with 8 bases identical to TRBD2. V lost 4 bases to trimming and J lost 6 bases; unmatched junction nucleotides: 5. Germline V gives CDR1 SGHDN, CDR2 FVKESK. This CDR3 comprises 13 residues.

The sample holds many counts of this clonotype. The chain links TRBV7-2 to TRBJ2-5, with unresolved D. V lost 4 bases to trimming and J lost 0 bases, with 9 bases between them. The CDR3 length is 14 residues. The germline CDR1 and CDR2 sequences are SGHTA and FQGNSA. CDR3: CASSSGRDQETQYF. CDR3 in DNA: TGTGCCAGCAGCTCCGGACGGGACCAAGAGACCCAGTACTTC.

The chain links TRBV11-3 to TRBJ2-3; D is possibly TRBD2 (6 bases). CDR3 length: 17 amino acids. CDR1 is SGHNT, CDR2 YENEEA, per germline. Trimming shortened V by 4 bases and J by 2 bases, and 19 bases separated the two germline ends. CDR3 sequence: CASSSGLVGGYTDTQYF. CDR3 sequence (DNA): TGTGCCAGCAGCTCTGGTCTCGTGGGAGGATACACAGATACGCAGTATTTT.

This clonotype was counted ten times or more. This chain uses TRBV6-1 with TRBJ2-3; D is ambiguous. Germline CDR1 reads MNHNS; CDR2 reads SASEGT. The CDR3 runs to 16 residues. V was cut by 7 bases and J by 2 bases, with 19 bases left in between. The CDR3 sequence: CASILAPRSLTDTQYF. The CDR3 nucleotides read TGTGCCAGCATTCTGGCCCCACGTTCACTCACAGATACGCAGTATTTT.

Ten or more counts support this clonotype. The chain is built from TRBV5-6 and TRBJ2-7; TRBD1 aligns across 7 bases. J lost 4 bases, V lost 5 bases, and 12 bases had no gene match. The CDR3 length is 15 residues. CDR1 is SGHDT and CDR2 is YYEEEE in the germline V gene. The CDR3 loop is CASSSIRDSTYEQYF. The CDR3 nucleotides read TGTGCCAGCAGTTCTATCCGGGACAGTACTTACGAGCAGTACTTC.

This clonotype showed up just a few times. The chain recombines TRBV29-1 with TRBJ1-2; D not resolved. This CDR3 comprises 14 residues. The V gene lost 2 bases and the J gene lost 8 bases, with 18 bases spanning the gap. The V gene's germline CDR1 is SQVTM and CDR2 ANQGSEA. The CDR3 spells CSVEPQGRARGYTF. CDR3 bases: TGCAGCGTTGAACCTCAAGGACGGGCGAGAGGCTACACCTTC.

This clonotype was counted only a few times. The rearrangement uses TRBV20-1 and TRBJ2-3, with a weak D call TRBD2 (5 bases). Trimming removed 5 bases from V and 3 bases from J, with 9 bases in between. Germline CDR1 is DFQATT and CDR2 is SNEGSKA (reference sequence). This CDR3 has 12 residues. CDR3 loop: CSAPGITDTQYF. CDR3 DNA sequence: TGCAGTGCTCCCGGGATAACAGATACGCAGTATTTT.

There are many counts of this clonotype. This chain's CDR3 is CASSFLSGGHEQYF. In nucleotides, the CDR3 is TGTGCCAGCAGCTTCCTATCGGGGGGCCACGAGCAGTACTTC. J is TRBJ2-7 and V is TRBV7-9, with a tentative D call TRBD2 (7 bases). Germline V gene lookup returns CDR1 SEHNR and CDR2 FQNEAQ (reference sequence). Between the trimmed V and J ends, which lost 3 bases and 5 bases, there was a span of 14 bases. The CDR3 is 14 residues long.

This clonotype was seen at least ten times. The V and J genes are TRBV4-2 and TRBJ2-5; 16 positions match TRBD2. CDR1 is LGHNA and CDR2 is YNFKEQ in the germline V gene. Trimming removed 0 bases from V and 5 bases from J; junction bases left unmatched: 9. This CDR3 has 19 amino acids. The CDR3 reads CASSQDTGLAGGPWETQYF. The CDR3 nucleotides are TGTGCCAGCAGCCAAGATACGGGACTAGCGGGAGGGCCGTGGGAGACCCAGTACTTC.

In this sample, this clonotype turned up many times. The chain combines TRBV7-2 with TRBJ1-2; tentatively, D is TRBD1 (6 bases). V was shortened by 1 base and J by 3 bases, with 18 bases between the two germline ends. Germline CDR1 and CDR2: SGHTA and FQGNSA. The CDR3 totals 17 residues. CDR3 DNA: TGTGCCAGCAGCTTAGTAGGGGGTACGGGGTTAGACTATGGCTACACCTTC. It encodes CASSLVGGTGLDYGYTF.

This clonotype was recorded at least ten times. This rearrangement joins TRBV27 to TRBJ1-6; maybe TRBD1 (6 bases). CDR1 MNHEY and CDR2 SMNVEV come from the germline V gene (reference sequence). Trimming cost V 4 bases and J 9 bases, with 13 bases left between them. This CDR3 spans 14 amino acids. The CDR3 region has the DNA TGTGCCAGCAGTTACCGACAGGCGGTTTCACCCCTCCACTTT. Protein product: CASSYRQAVSPLHF.

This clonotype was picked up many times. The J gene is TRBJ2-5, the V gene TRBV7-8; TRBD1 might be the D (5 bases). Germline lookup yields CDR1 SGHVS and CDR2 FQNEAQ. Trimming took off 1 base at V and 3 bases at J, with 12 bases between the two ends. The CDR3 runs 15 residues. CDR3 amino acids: CASSLVYRPEETQYF. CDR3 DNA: TGTGCCAGCAGCTTAGTTTACAGGCCCGAAGAGACCCAGTACTTC.

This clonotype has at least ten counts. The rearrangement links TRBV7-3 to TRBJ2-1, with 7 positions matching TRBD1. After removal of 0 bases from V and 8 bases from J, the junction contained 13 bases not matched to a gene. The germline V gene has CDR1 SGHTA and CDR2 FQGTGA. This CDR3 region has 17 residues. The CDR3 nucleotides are TGTGCCAGCAGCTTAACGCCTTCGTCCCATCAGGGGGATGAGCAGTTCTTC. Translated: CASSLTPSSHQGDEQFF.

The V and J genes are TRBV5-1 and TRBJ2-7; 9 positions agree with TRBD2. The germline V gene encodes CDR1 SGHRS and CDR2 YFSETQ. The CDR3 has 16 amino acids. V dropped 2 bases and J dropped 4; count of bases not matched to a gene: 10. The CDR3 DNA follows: TGCGCCAGCAGCTTTCCAGGAGCGGGGGGCGGTTACGAGCAGTACTTC. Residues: CASSFPGAGGGYEQYF. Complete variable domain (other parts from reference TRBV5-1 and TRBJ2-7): KAGVTQTPRYLIKTRGQQVTLSCSPISGHRSVSWYQQTPGQGLQFLFEYFSETQRNKGNFPGRFSGRQFSNSRSEMNVSTLELGDSALYLCASSFPGAGGGYEQYFGPGTRLTVT.

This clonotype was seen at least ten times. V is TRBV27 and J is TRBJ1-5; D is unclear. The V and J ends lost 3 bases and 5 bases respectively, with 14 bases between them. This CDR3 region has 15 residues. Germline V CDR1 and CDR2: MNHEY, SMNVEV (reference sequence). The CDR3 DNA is TGTGCCAGCAGTTTCCGCGGGAGTGGAGATCAGCCCCAGCATTTT. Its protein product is CASSFRGSGDQPQHF.

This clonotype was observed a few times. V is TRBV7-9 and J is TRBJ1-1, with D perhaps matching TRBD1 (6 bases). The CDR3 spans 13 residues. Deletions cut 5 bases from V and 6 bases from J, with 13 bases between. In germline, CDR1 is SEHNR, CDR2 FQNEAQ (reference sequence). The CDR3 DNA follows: TGTGCCAGCAGCGTATTACAGGGCGCTGAAGCTTTCTTT. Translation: CASSVLQGAEAFF.

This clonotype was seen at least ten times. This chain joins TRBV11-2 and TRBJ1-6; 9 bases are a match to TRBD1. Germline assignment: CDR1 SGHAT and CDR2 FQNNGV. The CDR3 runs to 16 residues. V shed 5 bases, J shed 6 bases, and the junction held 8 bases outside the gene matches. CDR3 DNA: TGTGCCAGCAGCATCTGGGACAGGGAGAGTAATTCACCCCTCCACTTT. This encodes CASSIWDRESNSPLHF.

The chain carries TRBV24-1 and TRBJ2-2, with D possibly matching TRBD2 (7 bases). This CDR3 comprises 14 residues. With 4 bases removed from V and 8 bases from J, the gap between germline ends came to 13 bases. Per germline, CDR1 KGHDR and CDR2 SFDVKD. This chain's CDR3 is CATSDRGAHGELFF. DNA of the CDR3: TGTGCCACCAGTGACCGGGGGGCTCATGGGGAGCTGTTTTTT.

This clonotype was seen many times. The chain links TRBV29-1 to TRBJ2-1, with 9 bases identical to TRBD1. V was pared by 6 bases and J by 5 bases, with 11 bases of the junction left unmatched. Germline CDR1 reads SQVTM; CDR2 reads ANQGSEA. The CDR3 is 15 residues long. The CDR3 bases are TGCAGCGTCCCGAGGGCACAGGGGGCCAACAATGAGCAGTTCTTC. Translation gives CSVPRAQGANNEQFF.

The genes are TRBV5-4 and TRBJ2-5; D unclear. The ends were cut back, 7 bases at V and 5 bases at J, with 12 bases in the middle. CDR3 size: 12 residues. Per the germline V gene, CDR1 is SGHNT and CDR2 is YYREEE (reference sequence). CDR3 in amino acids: CASGLPGETQYF. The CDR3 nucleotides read TGTGCCAGCGGGCTCCCCGGGGAGACCCAGTACTTC.

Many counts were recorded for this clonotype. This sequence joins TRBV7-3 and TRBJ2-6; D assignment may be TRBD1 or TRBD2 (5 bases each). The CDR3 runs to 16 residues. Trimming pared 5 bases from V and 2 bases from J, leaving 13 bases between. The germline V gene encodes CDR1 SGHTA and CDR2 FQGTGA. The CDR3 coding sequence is TGTGCCAGCAGCGACCCGGGGCGGACTGGGGCCAACGTCCTGACTTTC. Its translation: CASSDPGRTGANVLTF. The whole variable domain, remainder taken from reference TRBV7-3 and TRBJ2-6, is GAGVSQTPSNKVTEKGKYVELRCDPISGHTALYWYRQSLGQGPEFLIYFQGTGAADDSGLPNDRFFAVRPEGSVSTLKIQRTERGDSAVYLCASSDPGRTGANVLTFGAGSRLTVL.

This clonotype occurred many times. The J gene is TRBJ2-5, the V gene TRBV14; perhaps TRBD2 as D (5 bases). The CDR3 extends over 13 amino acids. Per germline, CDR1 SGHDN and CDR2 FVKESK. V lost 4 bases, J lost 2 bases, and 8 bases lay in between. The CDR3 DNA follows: TGTGCCAGCAGCCGTAGCGCGCAAGAGACCCAGTACTTC. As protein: CASSRSAQETQYF.

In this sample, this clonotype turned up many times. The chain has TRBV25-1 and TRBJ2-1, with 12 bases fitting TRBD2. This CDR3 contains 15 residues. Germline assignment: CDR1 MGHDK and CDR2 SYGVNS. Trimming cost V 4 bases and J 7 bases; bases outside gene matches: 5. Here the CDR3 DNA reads TGTGCCAGCAGTGCCCCCGGACTAGCGGGAAATGAGCAGTTCTTC. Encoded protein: CASSAPGLAGNEQFF.

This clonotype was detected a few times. The CDR3 DNA is TGTGCCAGCAGTTTAGTAGCGCAGAGTAATCAGCCCCAGCATTTT. Residues: CASSLVAQSNQPQHF. The rearrangement links TRBV28 to TRBJ1-5; D is unresolved. V dropped 2 bases and J dropped 4 bases, with 12 bases sitting between them. The CDR3 contains 15 residues. CDR1 and CDR2 (germline): MDHEN, SYDVKM. Filled out from reference TRBV28 and TRBJ1-5, the complete variable domain reads DVKVTQSSRYLVKRTGEKVFLECVQDMDHENMFWYRQDPGLGLRLIYFSYDVKMKEKGDIPEGYSVSREKKERFSLILESASTNQTSMYLCASSLVAQSNQPQHFGDGTRLSIL.